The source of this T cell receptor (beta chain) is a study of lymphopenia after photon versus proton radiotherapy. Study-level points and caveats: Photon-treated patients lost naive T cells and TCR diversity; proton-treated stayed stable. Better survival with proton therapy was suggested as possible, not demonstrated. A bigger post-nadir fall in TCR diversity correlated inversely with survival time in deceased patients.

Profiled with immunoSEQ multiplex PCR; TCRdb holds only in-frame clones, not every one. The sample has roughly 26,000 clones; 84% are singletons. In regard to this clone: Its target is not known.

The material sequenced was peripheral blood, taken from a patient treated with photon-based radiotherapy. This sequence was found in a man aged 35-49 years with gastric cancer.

The CDR3 protein is CASSQGAGNTIYF. The CDR3 DNA sequence: TGTGCCAGCTCACAGGGTGCTGGAAACACCATATATTTT. The gene calls are TRBV18 and TRBJ1-3; the D is unclear. Germline lookup yields CDR1 KGHSH and CDR2 LQKENI. The CDR3 sequence is 13 residues long. Trimming took 4 bases from V and 2 from J, leaving 6 bases between them.